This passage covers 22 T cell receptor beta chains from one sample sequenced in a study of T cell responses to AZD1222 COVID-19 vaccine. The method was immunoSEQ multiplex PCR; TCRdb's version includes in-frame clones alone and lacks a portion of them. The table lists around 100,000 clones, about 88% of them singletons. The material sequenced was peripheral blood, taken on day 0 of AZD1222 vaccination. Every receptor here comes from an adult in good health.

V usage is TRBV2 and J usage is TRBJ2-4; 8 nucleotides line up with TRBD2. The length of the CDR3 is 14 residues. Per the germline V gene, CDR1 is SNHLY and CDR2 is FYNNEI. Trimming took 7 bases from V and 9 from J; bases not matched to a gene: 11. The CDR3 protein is CASTATGGDGIQYF. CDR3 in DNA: TGTGCCAGCACCGCGACGGGGGGGGATGGCATTCAGTACTTC.

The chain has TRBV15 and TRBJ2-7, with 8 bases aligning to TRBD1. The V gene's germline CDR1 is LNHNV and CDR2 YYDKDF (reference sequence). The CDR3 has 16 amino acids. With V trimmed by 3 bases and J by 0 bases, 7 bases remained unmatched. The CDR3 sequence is CATSSPGQASSYEQYF. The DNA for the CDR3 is TGTGCCACCAGCAGCCCGGGACAGGCAAGCTCCTACGAGCAGTACTTC.

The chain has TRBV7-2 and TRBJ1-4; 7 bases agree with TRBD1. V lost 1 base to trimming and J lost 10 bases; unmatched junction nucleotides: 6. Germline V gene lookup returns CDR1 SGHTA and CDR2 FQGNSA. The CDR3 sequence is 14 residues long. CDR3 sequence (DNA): TGTGCCAGCAGCTTAGAGGGGCAGGGGGGAAAACTGTTTTTT. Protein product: CASSLEGQGGKLFF.

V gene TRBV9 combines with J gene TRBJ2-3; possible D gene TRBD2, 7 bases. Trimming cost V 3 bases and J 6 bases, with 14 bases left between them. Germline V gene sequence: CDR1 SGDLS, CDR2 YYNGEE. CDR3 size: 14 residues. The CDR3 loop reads CASSEGGRLDTQYF. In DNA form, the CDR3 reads TGTGCCAGCAGCGAGGGGGGGCGACTGGATACGCAGTATTTT.

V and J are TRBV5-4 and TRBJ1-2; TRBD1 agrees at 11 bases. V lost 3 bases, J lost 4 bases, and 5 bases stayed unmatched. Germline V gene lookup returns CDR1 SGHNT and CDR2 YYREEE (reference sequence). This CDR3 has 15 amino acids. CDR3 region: CASSSRTGGTYGYTF. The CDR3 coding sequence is TGTGCCAGCAGCTCGAGGACAGGGGGCACCTATGGCTACACCTTC.

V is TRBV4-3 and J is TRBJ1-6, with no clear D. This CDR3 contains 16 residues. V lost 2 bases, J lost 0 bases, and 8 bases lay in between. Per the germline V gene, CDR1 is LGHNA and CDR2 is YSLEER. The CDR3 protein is CASSQWQASYNSPLHF. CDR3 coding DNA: TGCGCCAGCAGCCAATGGCAGGCCTCCTATAATTCACCCCTCCACTTT.

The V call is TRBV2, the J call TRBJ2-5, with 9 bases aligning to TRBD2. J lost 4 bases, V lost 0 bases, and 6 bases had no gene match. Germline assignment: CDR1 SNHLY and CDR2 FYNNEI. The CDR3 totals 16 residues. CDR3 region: CASSEAQSGGPETQYF. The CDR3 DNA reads TGTGCCAGCAGTGAAGCGCAAAGCGGGGGGCCAGAGACCCAGTACTTC. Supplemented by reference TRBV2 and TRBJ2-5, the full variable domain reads EPEVTQTPSHQVTQMGQEVILRCVPISNHLYFYWYRQILGQKVEFLVSFYNNEISEKSEIFDDQFSVERPDGSNFTLKIRSTKLEDSAMYFCASSEAQSGGPETQYFGPGTRLLVL.

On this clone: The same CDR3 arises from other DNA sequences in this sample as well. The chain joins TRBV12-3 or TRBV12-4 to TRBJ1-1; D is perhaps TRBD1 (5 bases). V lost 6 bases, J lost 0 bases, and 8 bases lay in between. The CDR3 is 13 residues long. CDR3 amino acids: CASRDSMNTEAFF. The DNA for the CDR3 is TGTGCCAGCAGAGACAGTATGAACACTGAAGCTTTCTTT.

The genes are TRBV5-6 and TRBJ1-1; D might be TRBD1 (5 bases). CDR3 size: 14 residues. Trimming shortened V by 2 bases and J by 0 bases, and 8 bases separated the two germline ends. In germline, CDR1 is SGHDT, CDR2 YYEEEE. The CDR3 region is CASSFWTMNTEAFF. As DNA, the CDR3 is TGTGCCAGCAGCTTTTGGACAATGAACACTGAAGCTTTCTTT.

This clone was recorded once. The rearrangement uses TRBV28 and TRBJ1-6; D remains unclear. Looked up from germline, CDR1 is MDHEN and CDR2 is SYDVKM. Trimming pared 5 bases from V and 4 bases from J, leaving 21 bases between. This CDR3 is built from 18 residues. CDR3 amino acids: CASSDPTKTRWYNSPLHF. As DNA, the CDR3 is TGTGCCAGCAGTGACCCCACCAAGACGAGGTGGTATAATTCACCCCTCCACTTT.

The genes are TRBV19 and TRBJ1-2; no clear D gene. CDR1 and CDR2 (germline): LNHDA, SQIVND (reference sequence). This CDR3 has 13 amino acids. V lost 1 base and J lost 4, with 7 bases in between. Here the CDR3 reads CASSIGDTYGYTF. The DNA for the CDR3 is TGTGCCAGTAGTATAGGGGATACCTATGGCTACACCTTC.

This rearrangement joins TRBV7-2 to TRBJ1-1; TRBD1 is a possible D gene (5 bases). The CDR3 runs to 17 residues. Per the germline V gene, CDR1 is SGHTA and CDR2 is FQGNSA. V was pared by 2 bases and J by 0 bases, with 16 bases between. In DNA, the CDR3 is TGTGCCAGCAGCTTAAGGGGCAGGGAGAGCGTGAACACTGAAGCTTTCTTT. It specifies CASSLRGRESVNTEAFF. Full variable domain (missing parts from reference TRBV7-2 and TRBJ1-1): GAGVSQSPSNKVTEKGKDVELRCDPISGHTALYWYRQSLGQGLEFLIYFQGNSAPDKSGLPSDRFSAERTGGSVSTLTIQRTQQEDSAVYLCASSLRGRESVNTEAFFGQGTRLTVV.

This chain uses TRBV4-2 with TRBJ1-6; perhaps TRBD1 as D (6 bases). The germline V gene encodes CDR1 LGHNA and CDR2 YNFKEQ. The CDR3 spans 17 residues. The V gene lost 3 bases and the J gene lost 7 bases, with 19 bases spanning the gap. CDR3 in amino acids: CASSHRTATDPNSPLHF. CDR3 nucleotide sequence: TGTGCCAGCAGCCACCGGACAGCGACGGACCCGAATTCACCCCTCCACTTT.

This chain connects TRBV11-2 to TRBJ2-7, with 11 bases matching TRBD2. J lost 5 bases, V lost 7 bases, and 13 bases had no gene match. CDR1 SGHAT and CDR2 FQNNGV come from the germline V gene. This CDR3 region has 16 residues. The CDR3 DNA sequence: TGTGCCAGCACCTTGGGGGCGTTAGCGGGAGGGAACGAGCAGTACTTC. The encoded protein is CASTLGALAGGNEQYF.

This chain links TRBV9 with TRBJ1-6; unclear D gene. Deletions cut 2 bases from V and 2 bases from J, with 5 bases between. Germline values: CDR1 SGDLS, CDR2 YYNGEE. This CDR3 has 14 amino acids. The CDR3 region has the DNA TGTGCCAGCAGCGTGGGCACCTATAATTCACCCCTCCACTTT. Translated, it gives CASSVGTYNSPLHF.

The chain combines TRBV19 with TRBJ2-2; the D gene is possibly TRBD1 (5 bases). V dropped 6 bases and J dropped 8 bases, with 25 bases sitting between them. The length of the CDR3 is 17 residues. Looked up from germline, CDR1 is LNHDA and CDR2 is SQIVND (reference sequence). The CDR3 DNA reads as TGTGCCAGTAGATTAAGGGCCCTTGGTGGAAGGGGAGGGGAGCTGTTTTTT. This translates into CASRLRALGGRGGELFF.

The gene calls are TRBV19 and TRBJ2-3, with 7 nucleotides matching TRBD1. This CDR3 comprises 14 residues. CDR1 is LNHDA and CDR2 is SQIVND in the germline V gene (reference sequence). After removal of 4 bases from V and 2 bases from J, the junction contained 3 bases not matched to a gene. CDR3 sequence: CASSTGQPTDTQYF. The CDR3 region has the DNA TGTGCCAGTAGTACGGGACAGCCCACAGATACGCAGTATTTT.

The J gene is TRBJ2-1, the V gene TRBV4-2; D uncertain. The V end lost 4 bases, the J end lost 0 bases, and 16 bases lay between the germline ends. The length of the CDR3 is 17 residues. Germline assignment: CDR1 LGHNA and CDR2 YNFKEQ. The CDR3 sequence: CASSLEAAVSSYNEQFF. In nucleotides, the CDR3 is TGTGCCAGCAGCCTAGAGGCGGCGGTGAGCTCCTACAATGAGCAGTTCTTC.

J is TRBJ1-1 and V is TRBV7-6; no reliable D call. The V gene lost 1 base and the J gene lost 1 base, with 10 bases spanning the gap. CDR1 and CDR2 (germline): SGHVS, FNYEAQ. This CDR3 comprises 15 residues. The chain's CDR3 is CASSLGRWGNTEAFF. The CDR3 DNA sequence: TGTGCCAGCAGCTTAGGGCGATGGGGGAACACTGAAGCTTTCTTT.

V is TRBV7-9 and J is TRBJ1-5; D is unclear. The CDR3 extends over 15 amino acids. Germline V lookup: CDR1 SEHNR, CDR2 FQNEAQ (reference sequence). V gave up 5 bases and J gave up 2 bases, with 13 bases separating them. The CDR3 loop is CASSQQGRGNQPQHF. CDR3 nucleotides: TGTGCCAGCAGCCAACAAGGTAGAGGCAATCAGCCCCAGCATTTT.

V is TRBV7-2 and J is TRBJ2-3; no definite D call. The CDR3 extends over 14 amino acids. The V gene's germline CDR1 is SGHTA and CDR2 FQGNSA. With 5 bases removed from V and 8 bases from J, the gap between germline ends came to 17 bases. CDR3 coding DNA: TGTGCCAGCAGCATCGATCAGGTGCTGGGTACGCAGTATTTT. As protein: CASSIDQVLGTQYF.

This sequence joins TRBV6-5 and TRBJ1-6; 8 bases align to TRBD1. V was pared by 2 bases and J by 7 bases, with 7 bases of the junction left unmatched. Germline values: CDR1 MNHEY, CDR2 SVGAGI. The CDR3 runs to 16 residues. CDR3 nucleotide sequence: TGTGCCAGCAGTTACAGAACAGGGGGGATAAATTCACCCCTCCACTTT. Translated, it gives CASSYRTGGINSPLHF.